The clone carrying this T cell receptor (beta chain) showed up just a few times. The data were taken from a study of cytomegalovirus exposure and HLA in healthy donors. The ends were cut back, 7 bases at V and 7 bases at J, with 23 bases in the middle. This CDR3 spans 15 amino acids. Germline CDR1 and CDR2: MNHNY and SVGAGI (reference sequence). Primers included in the PCR were 60 Vbeta and 13 Jbeta primers. The table came from immunoSEQ multiplex PCR; TCRdb's copy has only in-frame clones and leaves some out. Altogether 100,000 or so clones are present, approximately 70% being singletons, with the ten largest covering 2.5% to 3.5%.

The material sequenced was PBMCs. The V gene is TRBV6-6, the J gene TRBJ2-7, with D tentatively TRBD1 (5 bases). This TCR was sampled from a man aged 30 to 45 in good health and CMV-seronegative. The CDR3 DNA sequence: TGTGCCAGCAATTCGGCTGACAGACTCCTTAATGAGCAGTACTTC. Translating gives CASNSADRLLNEQYF.